These 7 T cell receptor beta chains share one sample of origin, sequenced in a study of cytomegalovirus exposure and HLA in healthy donors. Amplification used 60 Vbeta primers and 13 Jbeta primers. TCRdb's copy holds only in-frame clones and misses some; the assay was immunoSEQ multiplex PCR. Here the sample spans around 150,000 clones, under 80% being singletons. The sample consisted of PBMCs. The receptors originated from a woman aged 25 to 39 in good health and CMV-seronegative.

The rearrangement uses TRBV5-1 and TRBJ1-1; D perhaps matches TRBD1 (5 bases). The V gene lost 7 bases and the J gene lost 1 base, with 11 bases spanning the gap. CDR1 and CDR2 from the germline V gene are SGHRS and YFSETQ. The CDR3 is 13 amino acids. The CDR3, as DNA: TGCGCCAGCTCGGAGCAGGGGAACACTGAAGCTTTCTTT. Translating it yields CASSEQGNTEAFF.

The chain combines TRBV5-4 with TRBJ1-3; 9 positions match TRBD1. V was clipped by 4 bases and J by 2 bases; unmatched bases: 13. Germline V CDR1 and CDR2: SGHNT, YYREEE (reference sequence). The CDR3 is 18 residues long. CDR3 coding DNA: TGTGCCAGCAGCACGACAGGGGGAAAAGCTAAGGCTGGAAACACCATATATTTT. Its translation: CASSTTGGKAKAGNTIYF.

In its sample, this clone was seen a few times. The chain is built from TRBV30 and TRBJ2-2, with 9 bases lining up with TRBD1. The junction had 3 bases not matched to a gene; V was cut back by 0 bases and J by 4 bases. The CDR3 is 15 residues long. Germline values: CDR1 GTSNPN, CDR2 SVGIG (reference sequence). The CDR3 sequence is CAWSVTTGGTGELFF. Written as DNA, the CDR3 is TGTGCCTGGAGTGTCACGACAGGGGGCACCGGGGAGCTGTTTTTT.

This chain connects TRBV19 to TRBJ2-2, with D possibly matching TRBD2 (5 bases). This CDR3 is built from 14 residues. CDR1 and CDR2 from the germline V gene are LNHDA and SQIVND (reference sequence). V lost 1 base and J lost 7, with 10 bases in between. CDR3 amino acids: CASSIVEGLGELFF. Written as DNA, the CDR3 is TGTGCCAGTAGTATAGTTGAGGGTCTCGGGGAGCTGTTTTTT.

Details on this clone: Other DNA variants within this sample encode the same CDR3. This chain joins TRBV5-4 and TRBJ2-5, with no clear D. Germline CDR1 is SGHNT and CDR2 is YYREEE (reference sequence). The CDR3 is made up of 14 amino acids. V shed 0 bases and J shed 5 bases, with 11 bases lying between them. CDR3 in amino acids: CASSLAGAWETQYF. CDR3 nucleotides: TGTGCCAGCAGCTTGGCCGGAGCCTGGGAGACCCAGTACTTC.

The J gene is TRBJ2-1, the V gene TRBV27, with 10 bases that match TRBD2. The CDR3 covers 16 residues. Germline V gene lookup returns CDR1 MNHEY and CDR2 SMNVEV (reference sequence). V was clipped by 4 bases and J by 3 bases; unmatched bases: 6. CDR3 in DNA: TGTGCCAGCAGTTCATGGACTAGCGGTAACTACAATGAGCAGTTCTTC. As protein: CASSSWTSGNYNEQFF.

CDR3 nucleotides: TGTGCCAGCCGGGGGGGTCGGGATCAGCCCCAGCATTTT. Translating it yields CASRGGRDQPQHF. The chain employs TRBV27 and TRBJ1-5; D possibly corresponds to TRBD1 (5 bases). Trimming left V 8 bases short and J 5 bases short, with 13 bases between. CDR3 length: 13 amino acids. Germline V gives CDR1 MNHEY, CDR2 SMNVEV (reference sequence).